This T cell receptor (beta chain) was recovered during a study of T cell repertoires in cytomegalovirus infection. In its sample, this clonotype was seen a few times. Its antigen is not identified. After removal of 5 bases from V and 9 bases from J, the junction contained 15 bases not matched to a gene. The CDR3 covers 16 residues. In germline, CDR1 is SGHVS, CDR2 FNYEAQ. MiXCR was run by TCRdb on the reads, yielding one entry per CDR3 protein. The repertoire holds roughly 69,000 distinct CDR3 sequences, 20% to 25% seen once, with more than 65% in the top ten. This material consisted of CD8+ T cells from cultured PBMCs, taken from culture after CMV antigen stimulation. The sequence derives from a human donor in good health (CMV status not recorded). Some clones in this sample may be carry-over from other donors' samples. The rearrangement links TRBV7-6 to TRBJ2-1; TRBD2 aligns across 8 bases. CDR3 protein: CASSQSQGLGPFEQFF. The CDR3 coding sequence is TGTGCCAGCAGCCAAAGTCAGGGACTAGGTCCTTTTGAGCAGTTCTTC.